The clone carrying this T cell receptor beta chain is a singleton in its sample. The antigen remains unidentified. The data were taken from a study of beta chain features in type 1 diabetes. Background on the study: Patients were similar to healthy donors in age and gender (as well as in cell yields).

The isolated RNA, all of it, was reverse transcribed, so expressed TCRB transcripts were what got sequenced. TCRdb keeps only in-frame clones here, not all; method: immunoSEQ multiplex PCR. The repertoire holds 600,000 to 700,000 clones, with around 12% as singletons. Overall study findings and caveats: Patients with Type 1 diabetes showed moderately but significantly shorter TCRB CDR3s in all four CD4+ subsets.

Germline V lookup: CDR1 SGHDT, CDR2 YYEEEE. The CDR3 sequence is 12 residues long. The J segment lost 3 bases and the V segment lost 5 bases, leaving 1 base of the junction unmatched. All sorted populations exceeded 95% purity. Material for sequencing was naive CD4+ T cells from blood. The chain carries TRBV5-6 and TRBJ1-1; 7 nucleotides agree with TRBD1. This TCR came from a man aged 25 to 40 with type 1 diabetes. The DNA of the CDR3 is TGTGCCAGCAGGGGACAGTACACTGAAGCTTTCTTT. Its protein product is CASRGQYTEAFF.